One sample yielded the 6 T cell receptor beta chains listed below, sequenced in a study of early T cells in non-severe SARS-CoV-2 infection. TCRdb independently ran MiXCR on the 5' RACE reads; one entry per CDR3 protein. This sample has tens of thousands of distinct CDR3 sequences; less than 20% occur once, and the top ten carry 7.5% to 10%. Sample: whole blood, taken at baseline. Receptors originate from an adult who was a healthcare worker with PCR-confirmed SARS-CoV-2 infection or an uninfected control (not recorded which).

The table lists this clonotype with a few counts. The rearrangement joins TRBV7-8 to TRBJ2-1, with D possibly matching TRBD2 (6 bases). The CDR3 totals 13 residues. Germline CDR1 SGHVS, CDR2 FQNEAQ. V lost 1 base and J 8 bases, leaving 9 bases between the germline ends. CDR3 sequence (DNA): TGTGCCAGCAGCTTAGTACTAGCTTATGAGCAGTTCTTC. This sequence encodes CASSLVLAYEQFF.

This clonotype showed up just a few times. This chain connects TRBV20-1 to TRBJ2-3; TRBD2 agrees at 13 bases. CDR3 length: 17 residues. After removal of 3 bases from V and 0 bases from J, the junction contained 6 bases not matched to a gene. Germline assignment: CDR1 DFQATT and CDR2 SNEGSKA (reference sequence). The CDR3 spells CSASAGTSGISTDTQYF. Written as DNA, the CDR3 is TGCAGTGCTAGCGCCGGGACTAGCGGGATTAGCACAGATACGCAGTATTTT.

The chain carries TRBV10-3 and TRBJ2-7, with D tentatively TRBD2 (5 bases). The V end was cut by 7 bases, the J end by 6 bases, with 10 bases between. The germline V gene encodes CDR1 ENHRY and CDR2 SYGVKD. This CDR3 contains 11 residues. CDR3 nucleotide sequence: TGTGCCATCATGGAGGCCTCCGAGCAGTACTTC. Protein product: CAIMEASEQYF.

This chain joins TRBV6-2 or TRBV6-3 and TRBJ1-5, with a possible D match to TRBD1 (6 bases). The CDR3 is made up of 13 amino acids. V was shortened by 5 bases and J by 4 bases, with 9 bases between the two germline ends. Germline V gene lookup returns CDR1 MNHEY and CDR2 SVGEGT. The CDR3 nucleotides are TGTGCCAGCAGTCACAGGGAGAATCAGCCCCAGCATTTT. Amino acids: CASSHRENQPQHF.

The V and J genes are TRBV10-3 and TRBJ1-1, with D perhaps matching TRBD1 (5 bases). The CDR3 consists of 13 residues. V lost 2 bases and J 5 bases, leaving 9 bases between the germline ends. Germline V gives CDR1 ENHRY, CDR2 SYGVKD. The CDR3 is CAISETQGTEAFF. The CDR3 coding sequence is TGTGCCATCAGTGAGACTCAGGGTACTGAAGCTTTCTTT.

This clonotype was seen at least ten times. The chain combines TRBV9 with TRBJ2-7; D is perhaps TRBD1 or TRBD2 (5 bases each). The CDR3 loop spans 16 amino acids. CDR1 is SGDLS and CDR2 is YYNGEE in the germline V gene. The V end was cut by 4 bases, the J end by 1 base, with 18 bases between. The CDR3, as DNA: TGTGCCAGCAGCACCCACTCCGGGACCGGGTCCTACGAGCAGTACTTC. The encoded protein is CASSTHSGTGSYEQYF.